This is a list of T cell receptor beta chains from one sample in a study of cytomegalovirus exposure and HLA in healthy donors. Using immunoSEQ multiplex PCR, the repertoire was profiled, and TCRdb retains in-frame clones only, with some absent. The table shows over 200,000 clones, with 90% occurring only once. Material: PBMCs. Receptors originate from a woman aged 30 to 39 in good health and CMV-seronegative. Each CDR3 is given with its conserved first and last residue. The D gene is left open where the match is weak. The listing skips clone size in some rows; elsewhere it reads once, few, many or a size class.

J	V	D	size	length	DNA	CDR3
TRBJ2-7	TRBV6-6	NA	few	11	TGTGCCAGCAGTCCCCAGTACGAGCAGTACTTC	CASSPQYEQYF
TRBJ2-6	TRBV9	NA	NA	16	TGTGCCAGCAGCGTAGGTCAGACCCCTGGGGCCAACGTCCTGACTTTC	CASSVGQTPGANVLTF
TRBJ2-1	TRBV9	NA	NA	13	TGTGCCAGCAGCGTAGTGGCAAACACTGAGCAGTTCTTC	CASSVVANTEQFF
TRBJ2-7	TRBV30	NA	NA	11	TGTGCCTGGAGGTTCTCTAACGAGCAGTACTTC	CAWRFSNEQYF
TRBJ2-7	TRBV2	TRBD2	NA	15	TGTGCCAGCGCAACCCGGGCGGGAGGGCACGACGAGCAGTACTTC	CASATRAGGHDEQYF
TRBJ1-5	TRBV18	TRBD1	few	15	TGTGCCAGCTCCCCGACAGGGCTTGCCAATCAGCCCCAGCATTTT	CASSPTGLANQPQHF
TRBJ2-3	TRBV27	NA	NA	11	TGTGCCAGCAGGAAGGCAGATACGCAGTATTTT	CASRKADTQYF
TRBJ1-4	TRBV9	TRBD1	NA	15	TGTGCCAGCAGCGGGACAGGGGCAACTAATGAAAAACTGTTTTTT	CASSGTGATNEKLFF
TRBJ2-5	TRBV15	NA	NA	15	TGTGCCACCGGGATGACTAGTGGGGGGCGGGAGACCCAGTACTTC	CATGMTSGGRETQYF
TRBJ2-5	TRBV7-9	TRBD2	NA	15	TGTGCCAGCAGCTTGAGGGAGGGGCAGCAAGAGACCCAGTACTTC	CASSLREGQQETQYF
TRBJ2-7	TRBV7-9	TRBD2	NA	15	TGTGCCAGCAGCCGGACTAGCGGGACTCCCTACGAGCAGTACTTC	CASSRTSGTPYEQYF
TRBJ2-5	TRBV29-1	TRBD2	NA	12	TGCAGCGTATCTAGCGGGGCCGAAGCCCAGTACTTC	CSVSSGAEAQYF
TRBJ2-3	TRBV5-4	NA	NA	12	TGTGCCAGCAGCCTTTTCTCAGATACGCAGTATTTT	CASSLFSDTQYF
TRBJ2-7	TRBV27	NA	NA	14	TGTGCCAGCAGTTTACTCCAGGGTCCCTACGAGCAGTACTTC	CASSLLQGPYEQYF
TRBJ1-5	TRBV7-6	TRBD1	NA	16	TGTGCCAGCAGCTTAGGAAGGGGGCGGCCCAATCAGCCCCAGCATTTT	CASSLGRGRPNQPQHF
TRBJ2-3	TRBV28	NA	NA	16	TGTGCCAGCAGTTCCCATAGCAGTTCTAGCACAGATACGCAGTATTTT	CASSSHSSSSTDTQYF
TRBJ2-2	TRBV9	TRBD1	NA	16	TGTGCCAGCAGCGTAGATCCAGGGGGTAGAACCGGGGAGCTGTTTTTT	CASSVDPGGRTGELFF
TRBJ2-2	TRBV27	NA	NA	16	TGTGCCAGCAGTTTAGGAGAGCTAGGGAACACCGGGGAGCTGTTTTTT	CASSLGELGNTGELFF
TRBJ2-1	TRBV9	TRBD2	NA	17	TGTGCCAGCAGCGAGAGGGGACTAGCGGGAGGGCGGGGTGAGCAGTTCTTC	CASSERGLAGGRGEQFF
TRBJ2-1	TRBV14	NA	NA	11	TGTGCCAGCAGCCCCGGGGCGGAGCAGTTCTTC	CASSPGAEQFF
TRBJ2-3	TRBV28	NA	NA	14	TGTGCCAGCAGTTTGGGGGGCAGGGCAGATACGCAGTATTTT	CASSLGGRADTQYF
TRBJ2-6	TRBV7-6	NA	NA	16	TGTGCCAGCAGCTTAGGGTGGGGCGTCGCGGCCAACGTCCTGACTTTC	CASSLGWGVAANVLTF
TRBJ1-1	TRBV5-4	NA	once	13	TGTGCCAGCAGCTTGGCAGGGAACACTGAAGCTTTCTTT	CASSLAGNTEAFF
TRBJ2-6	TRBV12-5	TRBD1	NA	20	TGTGCTAGTGGTTTGGTCCAGGGACAGGGAAGTTTCTCTGGGGCCAACGTCCTGACTTTC	CASGLVQGQGSFSGANVLTF
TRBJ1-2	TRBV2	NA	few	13	TGTGCCAGCAGTGTGCAGGGTCTCTATGGCTACACCTTC	CASSVQGLYGYTF
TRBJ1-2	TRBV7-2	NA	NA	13	TGTGCCAGCAGAGCGGACCCACGGTCTGGCTACACCTTC	CASRADPRSGYTF
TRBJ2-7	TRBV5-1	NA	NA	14	TGCGCCAGCAGCGCCAAAGTATTCAGGGACGAGCAGTACTTC	CASSAKVFRDEQYF
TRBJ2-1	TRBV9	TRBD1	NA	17	TGTGCCAGCAGCGGACGGCCCGGGACAGGGAGGCCCAATGAGCAGTTCTTC	CASSGRPGTGRPNEQFF
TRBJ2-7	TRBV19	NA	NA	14	TGTGCCAGTACCTCATTTCAGGGGTCGGACGAGCAGTACTTC	CASTSFQGSDEQYF
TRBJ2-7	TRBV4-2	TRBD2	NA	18	TGTGCCAGCAGCCAAGGGCTTAGAAATCTAGCGGGAATATACGAGCAGTACTTC	CASSQGLRNLAGIYEQYF
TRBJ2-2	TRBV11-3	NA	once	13	TGTGCCAGCAGCTTAGGACCCACCGGGGAGCTGTTTTTT	CASSLGPTGELFF
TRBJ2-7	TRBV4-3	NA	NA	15	TGCGCCAGCAGAAGGCGTTTAGGAGGGCCTTCCGAGCAGTACTTC	CASRRRLGGPSEQYF
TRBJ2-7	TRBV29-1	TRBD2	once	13	TGCAGTGTTACCCGGGGGGACGGCTACGAGCAGTACTTC	CSVTRGDGYEQYF
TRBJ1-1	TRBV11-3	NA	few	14	TGTGCCAGCAGCTTCTCGACAGGAAACACTGAAGCTTTCTTT	CASSFSTGNTEAFF
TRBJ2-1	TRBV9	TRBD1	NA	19	TGTGCCAGCAGCCAACGGACAGGGGGCGTTACGAGCTCCTACAATGAGCAGTTCTTC	CASSQRTGGVTSSYNEQFF
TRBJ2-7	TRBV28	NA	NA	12	TGTGCCAGCAGTCGGACAGTCTACGAGCAGTACTTC	CASSRTVYEQYF
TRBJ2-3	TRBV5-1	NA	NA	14	TGCGCCAGCAGCTTGTTGGGGTGGACAGATACGCAGTATTTT	CASSLLGWTDTQYF
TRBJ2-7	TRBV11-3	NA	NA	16	TGTGCCAGCAGCTACCCGTCAGGGCCACCTTCCTACGAGCAGTACTTC	CASSYPSGPPSYEQYF
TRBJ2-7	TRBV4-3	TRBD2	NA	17	TGCGCCAGCAGCCCGGGACTAGCGGGAGGCCCAACCTACGAGCAGTACTTC	CASSPGLAGGPTYEQYF
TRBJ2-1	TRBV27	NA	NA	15	TGTGCCAGCAGTTTAGGGGGAGCAGCCTACAATGAGCAGTTCTTC	CASSLGGAAYNEQFF
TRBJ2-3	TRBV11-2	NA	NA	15	TGTGCCAGCAGCTTAGTGACAGGATTCACAGATACGCAGTATTTT	CASSLVTGFTDTQYF
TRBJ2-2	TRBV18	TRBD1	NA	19	TGTGCCAGCTCACCATTACCCCTGCCGCAGGGGGTTGGCACCGGGGAGCTGTTTTTT	CASSPLPLPQGVGTGELFF
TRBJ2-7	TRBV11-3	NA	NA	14	TGTGCCAGCAGCCCCAGGGGGGGGACCTACGAGCAGTACTTC	CASSPRGGTYEQYF
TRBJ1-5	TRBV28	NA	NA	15	TGTGCCAGCATAATATCCGGGACGGGCAATCAGCCCCAGCATTTT	CASIISGTGNQPQHF
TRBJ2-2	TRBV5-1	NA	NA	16	TGCGCCAGCAGCCAGAGGTATGGGGTGAACACCGGGGAGCTGTTTTTT	CASSQRYGVNTGELFF
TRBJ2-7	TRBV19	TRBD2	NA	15	TGTGCCAGTAGGGACCCTCGGGCGGGAGACCACGAGCAGTACTTC	CASRDPRAGDHEQYF
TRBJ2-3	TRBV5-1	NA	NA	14	TGCGCCAGCAGCTTGGCCGGGAATGGAGATACGCAGTATTTT	CASSLAGNGDTQYF
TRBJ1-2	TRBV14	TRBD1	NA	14	TGTGCCAGCAGCCAAAGGACAGGGGACTATGGCTACACCTTC	CASSQRTGDYGYTF
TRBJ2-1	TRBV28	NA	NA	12	TGTGCCAGCAGTTCCAAGCCGCATGAGCAGTTCTTC	CASSSKPHEQFF
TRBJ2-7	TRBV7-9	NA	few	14	TGTGCCAGCAGCTTCGGGGGGCAATCCTACGAGCAGTACTTC	CASSFGGQSYEQYF
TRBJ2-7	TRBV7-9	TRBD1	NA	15	TGTGCCAGCAGCTTAGCACAGGGGGCGGTGGACGAGCAGTACTTC	CASSLAQGAVDEQYF